A single TCR beta chain is shown here with its context. The antigen this receptor binds is unknown. The record has no base qualities; no much larger clone is one base away. Libraries were made using the immunoSEQ multiplex PCR assay. The multiplex PCR relied on a mix of 60 forward primers for TCR Vbeta segments and 13 reverse primers for TCR Jbeta segments. The CDR3 region of rearranged TCR beta genes was amplified from genomic DNA with a multiplex PCR assay. Amplified TCR beta libraries were sequenced as 87-base-pair reads on the Illumina HiSeq System. In the authors' own workflow: In a later analysis, approximately 74 million unique TCR beta chains were counted across the 690 or so repertoires, and approximately 9.9 million of these chains were shared by at least two donors. To remove PCR and sequencing errors, raw reads were error-corrected and collapsed into unique sequences using a nearest-neighbor algorithm that merged closely related sequences. CDR3 sequences were aligned to IMGT reference sequences to assign V, D and J gene segments. Each retained sequence needed at least a six-nucleotide match to both a V gene segment and a J gene segment. A rearrangement was called productive if the CDR3 had no stop codons and remained in frame with V and J, and every other rearrangement was called non-productive. CDR3 was defined by IMGT convention, running from the second conserved V-encoded cysteine to the conserved J-encoded phenylalanine. In an earlier analysis of more than 550 of the donors, sequences lacking an unambiguous match to a single V gene segment were excluded. An earlier analysis of 450 to 650 of the donors called V segments functional above 56.7% productive rearrangements and segregating when the between-donor standard deviation exceeded 5%. A statistical classification framework was built for diagnosing cytomegalovirus status from the catalog of TCR beta chain sequences. In a later analysis, V and J genes were assigned by comparing TCR nucleotide sequences against IMGT/GENE-DB human TR gene sequences. In a later analysis, CDR3 sequences and most-parsimonious VDJ recombination scenarios were assigned using the TCRdist pipeline. In a later analysis, every TCR beta chain was defined by the combination of its CDR3 amino acid sequence and its V-gene family, and reads without a unique V-gene family were dropped. A later analysis removed 450 to 600 highly shared, low-generation-probability nucleotide sequences to deal with suspected cross-contamination and a sequencing artifact. In a later analysis, a clonal expansion index for each public chain was calculated from normalized within-repertoire ranks of inferred template counts. Generation probabilities in a later analysis came from a VDJ recombination model fitted to out-of-frame rearrangements, and those results were checked against IGoR. In a later analysis, hypergeometric tests were used to score TCR-TCR, TCR-HLA and TCR-CMV co-occurrence, with a repertoire-size bias correction applied to TCR pairs. In a later analysis, false discovery rates were estimated by permuting HLA or CMV assignments 20 times. A later analysis grouped co-occurring TCRs with DBSCAN, adding TCRdist sequence similarity when clustering within HLA-allele-positive subsets. For co-occurrence clustering, repertoires with fewer than 30,000 or more than 120,000 public chains were excluded, along with five or six repertoires with anomalous nucleotide sharing. TCRdb carries this immuneACCESS record with in-frame sequences only. Its versions omit some clonotypes, under half of them owing to an unresolved V gene in the studies checked, with the rest unexplained. Clonal size and the V and J genes are those of that table, whereas D and trimming came from the DNA. The sample records some 180,000 clones, around 80% of which are singletons. The biggest ten clones account for roughly 1.6% of the sample.

Spanning cysteine to phenylalanine, the CDR3 consists of 11 amino acids. Only the CDR3 DNA stays, 33 bases, in frame from base 1. The germline V gene specifies MNHEY as CDR1 and SVGAGI as CDR2. V is clipped by 10 bases and J by 3 bases, and the sequence between their germline boundaries is 10 bases long. The cohort was made up of under 800 healthy bone marrow donors. At the time of sampling, all cohort members were nominally healthy, though unrecorded immune exposures were likely present. The donor tested CMV seronegative and was one of the 352 seronegative cohort members. A peripheral blood sample was provided by each donor, and peripheral blood mononuclear cells were used for TCR beta sequencing. Genomic DNA extraction from the blood cell samples was performed with the Qiagen DNeasy Blood Extraction Kit. This sample was included in a study of cytomegalovirus exposure and HLA in healthy donors (dated 2017 in TCRdb). For the wider study: According to an earlier analysis of 587 of the donors, about 179 million T cells yielded 117 million unique TCR beta sequences and more than 250 Gb of sequence data. About 280 gigabases of sequencing data and approximately 93 million unique TCR sequences were included in an early release covering around 650 HLA-typed donors. Among the roughly 400 genotyped donors, more than 70% belonged to the genetic ancestry cluster associated with self-reported Caucasian donors. The study aimed to test whether signatures of past pathogen exposure could be identified by cataloging public T cell receptors. The T cell repertoires of roughly 660 subjects were profiled by immunosequencing and related to cytomegalovirus serostatus. Along with the roughly 710-subject first cohort, a separate validation cohort of over a hundred different subjects was used. To predict cytomegalovirus infection status, the study combined high-throughput TCR immunosequencing, statistical association of individual TCRs with disease status, and machine learning. To study patterns of TCR occurrence, a later analysis re-analyzed previously published TCR beta repertoires from 666 donors and added high-resolution HLA genotyping. In the later analysis, no new phenotypic data were used to find candidate immune exposures; instead, reliance was placed on TCR beta sequences and their occurrence across donors. An earlier analysis of several hundred of the donors applied high-throughput TCR beta sequencing to assess whether each TCR beta V gene segment acted as functional or pseudogenic. Donor age, sex, ethnicity and CMV serostatus were collected together with the repertoire data. A later genetic analysis used genome-wide SNP genotypes for about 65% of the roughly 670 donors, treating that subset as a discovery cohort. All discovery cohort repertoires had been generated using a single sequencing platform. Class I and class II HLA loci were covered by the typing at four-digit resolution. The number of donors typed differed by locus, with about 629-630 for A, B, C, DRB1 and DQB1, roughly 520 for DQA1, 600 to 610 for DPA1, and around 450 for DPB1. Because of strong linkage in the cohort, roughly 5 DR-DQ haplotypes were treated as single units for association and clustering. On average, about 240,000 unique TCR beta nucleotide sequences were sequenced per donor among 398 genotyped donors of the cohort, with 15% to 20% of those sequences being non-productive.

Results the study describes overall, beyond this receptor: The classifier was reported to diagnose cytomegalovirus status with high specificity and sensitivity in both the original cohort and the validation cohort. Assigning TCR associations to individual alleles was difficult when HLA alleles, especially DR and DQ, strongly co-occurred. An association between a missense DCLRE1C variant and V-gene and J-gene trimming of TCR beta chains was found in a later genetic analysis and replicated in an independent cohort. Across donors, most TCR sequences were observed very rarely, whereas some public TCRs were present in many individuals. In vitro tests confirmed that a few of the cytomegalovirus-associated TCR beta chains recognize cytomegalovirus antigens. In an earlier analysis of approximately 590 of the donors, most TCR beta V segments appeared in productive rearrangements about 87% or about 30% of the time, broadly matching IMGT annotations. At a false discovery rate of 0.05, a later analysis linked some 17,000 TCR beta sequences to specific HLA alleles. Compared with the approximately 710-donor mean, donors in an Asian-associated ancestry cluster had fewer N-insertions in productive TCRs, according to a later genetic analysis. A further reported finding was that TCR beta sequences accurately predicted the HLA-A and HLA-B alleles for most subjects in the first cohort. A cluster of highly shared sequence variants was judged likely to represent a technical artifact of the sequencing pipeline. Presence/absence analyses assumed roughly uniform sequencing depth across donors, an assumption that may not hold. Some IMGT-functional V segments, including TRBV6-2 and TRBV6-3, could not be distinguished by the 87-base-pair reads and were therefore excluded. In the study, approximately 160 TCR beta chains were listed as associated with cytomegalovirus. It was suggested by the authors that the approach could potentially be generalized to other disease states and immunological phenotypes. The cohort was sequenced for TCR beta chains only, and without alpha or paired-chain data the features that could be detected were limited. A later analysis found that TCR association rates varied across HLA loci, with DRB1 alleles showing the most associated TCRs and HLA-C alleles the fewest. In a later analysis, most CMV-associated TCR beta chains were found to appear HLA-restricted, with HLA associations seemingly driven largely by CMV exposure. The only immune exposure information available for the cohort was CMV serostatus. Because counts were too low, seventeen rarely observed V segments, including chromosome 9 orphons, were excluded from the earlier analysis of a few hundred of the donors. According to a later analysis, parvovirus B19, influenza, CMV and Epstein-Barr virus appeared linked to several top co-occurrence clusters. HLA typing was unavailable for some donors at each locus, so association tests used only the typed subset. Compared with equally common non-associated chains, HLA-associated TCR beta chains in a later analysis were more clonally expanded and had lower generation probabilities. Linkage disequilibrium might explain the correlated functional status among segregating V segments, but an unknown experimental factor could not be ruled out.

Sequencing used PBMCs. The chain couples TRBV6-5 to TRBJ2-7; the D region possibly corresponds to TRBD1 (6 bases align). The clonotype was recovered from a woman aged 18-29 years in good health and CMV-seronegative. The DNA sequence is as follows: TGTGCCACCACAGGGAGCTACGAGCAGTACTTC. Its amino acids are CATTGSYEQYF.